The 10 T cell receptor beta chains listed next were all sequenced from one sample in a study of CD8+CD57+ T cells in acquired aplastic anemia. The template for TCR beta VDJ and CDR3 sequence profiling was genomic DNA. TCRdb fed the reads into MiXCR, producing one record per CDR3 protein. The sample contains under 350,000 distinct CDR3 sequences, approximately 57% of which appear only once. Patients included in sequencing had previously demonstrated CD8+CD57+ cell expansion by flow cytometry. The material sequenced was sorted CD4+, CD8+, or CD8+CD57+ T cells (not recorded which) from PBMCs. The receptor set was obtained from a human donor with aplastic anemia.

To note about this clonotype: The junction shows a germline mismatch at one end, possibly a read error. The chain joins TRBV19 to TRBJ2-2; possibly TRBD2 for D (6 bases). Per germline, CDR1 LNHDA and CDR2 SQIVND (reference sequence). This CDR3 is 13 amino acids long. Here the CDR3 reads CASRTDSTGGLFF. The CDR3 nucleotides read TGTGCCAGTAGGACCGATAGCACCGGGGGGCTGTTTTTT.

This clonotype was seen only a few times. This sequence joins TRBV7-6 and TRBJ1-1, with D tentatively TRBD1 (6 bases). The germline gives CDR1 SGHVS, CDR2 FNYEAQ. CDR3 length equals 14 residues. Deletions cut 5 bases from V and 7 bases from J, with 17 bases between. The DNA for the CDR3 is TGTGCCAGCAGCCTCGACAGGAGCTGGGGTGAAGCTTTCTTT. Its protein product is CASSLDRSWGEAFF.

The sample holds many counts of this clonotype. The chain has TRBV7-9 and TRBJ1-1; 7 bases are shared with TRBD1. The length of the CDR3 is 15 residues. J lost 0 bases, V lost 3 bases, and 4 bases had no gene match. Germline V lookup: CDR1 SEHNR, CDR2 FQNEAQ (reference sequence). The CDR3, as DNA: TGTGCCAGCAGCTTCGCGACAGGGATGAACACTGAAGCTTTCTTT. It codes for CASSFATGMNTEAFF.

This clonotype was observed many times. This chain joins TRBV5-1 and TRBJ1-4; 10 bases match TRBD1. There are 15 residues in the CDR3. V was pared by 1 base and J by 8 bases, with 5 bases of the junction left unmatched. The germline V gene has CDR1 SGHRS and CDR2 YFSETQ. Here the CDR3 reads CASSLRGTGEEKLFF. CDR3 bases: TGCGCCAGCAGCTTGAGAGGGACAGGGGAAGAAAAACTGTTTTTT.

The chain recombines TRBV3-1 with TRBJ2-5; D possibly corresponds to TRBD2 (5 bases). The V end lost 4 bases, the J end lost 5 bases, and 14 bases lay between the germline ends. The CDR3 loop spans 14 amino acids. Germline CDR1 is LGHDT and CDR2 is YNNKEL (reference sequence). CDR3 in amino acids: CASSPRLRGETQYF. CDR3 coding DNA: TGTGCCAGCAGCCCTCGACTACGTGGGGAGACCCAGTACTTC.

This clonotype was observed at least ten times. The rearrangement uses TRBV4-1 and TRBJ2-7; D remains unclear. The CDR3 extends over 14 amino acids. V lost 0 bases to trimming and J lost 3 bases, with 9 bases between them. Per the germline V gene, CDR1 is MGHRA and CDR2 is YSYEKL. This CDR3 reads CASSQEAVLYEQYF. The CDR3 DNA reads as TGCGCCAGCAGCCAAGAAGCCGTTCTCTACGAGCAGTACTTC.

V gene TRBV11-3 combines with J gene TRBJ1-6; maybe TRBD1 (5 bases). The CDR3 is made up of 17 amino acids. Per germline, CDR1 SGHNT and CDR2 YENEEA. The V end lost 3 bases, the J end lost 0 bases, and 12 bases lay between the germline ends. The CDR3 coding sequence is TGTGCCAGCAGCTTCCAGGGTAGTAGCTCCTATAATTCACCCCTCCACTTT. It yields the protein CASSFQGSSSYNSPLHF.

This chain connects TRBV15 to TRBJ2-1; 7 bases map to TRBD2. This CDR3 region has 13 residues. Germline V gene sequence: CDR1 LNHNV, CDR2 YYDKDF (reference sequence). Trimming took 0 bases from V and 9 from J; bases not matched to a gene: 2. CDR3 DNA sequence: TGTGCCACCAGCAGAGATTCGGGGGGTGAGCAGTTCTTC. This sequence encodes CATSRDSGGEQFF.

The gene calls are TRBV7-2 and TRBJ2-3, with 10 bases aligning to TRBD2. There are 19 residues in the CDR3. J was trimmed by 3 bases and V by 2 bases; bases with no gene match: 14. In germline, CDR1 is SGHTA, CDR2 FQGNSA. The CDR3 loop reads CASSLRTGLAGGVTDTQYF. Here the CDR3 DNA reads TGTGCCAGCAGCTTAAGGACAGGGTTAGCGGGAGGAGTAACAGATACGCAGTATTTT. Filled out from reference TRBV7-2 and TRBJ2-3, the complete variable domain reads GAGVSQSPSNKVTEKGKDVELRCDPISGHTALYWYRQSLGQGLEFLIYFQGNSAPDKSGLPSDRFSAERTGGSVSTLTIQRTQQEDSAVYLCASSLRTGLAGGVTDTQYFGPGTRLTVL.

This clonotype has a count of ten or more. The chain is built from TRBV6-5 and TRBJ2-1, with 8 bases lining up with TRBD2. The CDR3 sequence is 16 residues long. Looked up from germline, CDR1 is MNHEY and CDR2 is SVGAGI. V shed 4 bases and J 0 bases; nucleotides not matched to a gene: 5. The CDR3 loop is CASSLAGKSSYNEQFF. CDR3 nucleotides: TGTGCCAGCAGTTTAGCGGGAAAGAGCTCCTACAATGAGCAGTTCTTC.